This passage covers 28 T cell receptor beta chains from one sample sequenced in a study of cytomegalovirus exposure and HLA in healthy donors. The study ran its PCR with 60 Vbeta and 13 Jbeta primers. TCRdb's table, derived via immunoSEQ multiplex PCR, lists solely in-frame clones and lacks some. The sample yields hundreds of thousands of clones, 70% to 85% seen once. The sample was PBMCs. The receptors were gathered from a male donor in good health and CMV-seronegative.

The rearrangement uses TRBV19 and TRBJ2-1; 9 bases map to TRBD2. Germline V CDR1 and CDR2: LNHDA, SQIVND (reference sequence). V shed 11 bases, J shed 8 bases, and the junction held 10 bases outside the gene matches. CDR3 length: 13 amino acids. CDR3 loop: CAGGGATLDEQFF. In DNA, the CDR3 is TGTGCCGGCGGGGGGGCAACTTTGGATGAGCAGTTCTTC. Filled out from reference TRBV19 and TRBJ2-1, the complete variable domain reads DGGITQSPKYLFRKEGQNVTLSCEQNLNHDAMYWYRQDPGQGLRLIYYSQIVNDFQKGDIAEGYSVSREKKESFPLTVTSAQKNPTAFYLCAGGGATLDEQFFGPGTRLTVL.

The chain is built from TRBV29-1 and TRBJ1-3, with D unresolved. Germline V gene data show CDR1 as SQVTM and CDR2 as ANQGSEA. This CDR3 has 12 residues. Trimming took off 6 bases at V and 7 bases at J, with 13 bases between the two ends. As DNA, the CDR3 is TGCAGCGTCCAAACCGGGGAGAACACCATATATTTT. Translated, it gives CSVQTGENTIYF.

The CDR3 sequence is CASSMGGRIARYTF. Here the CDR3 DNA reads TGTGCCAGTAGTATGGGAGGGCGTATCGCCCGCTACACCTTC. V gene TRBV19 combines with J gene TRBJ1-2, with D unresolved. Looked up from germline, CDR1 is LNHDA and CDR2 is SQIVND (reference sequence). V gave up 3 bases and J gave up 9 bases, with 17 bases separating them. The CDR3 extends over 14 amino acids.

CDR3 sequence reads: CASSLVRYEQYF. The CDR3 bases are TGTGCCAGCAGCTTAGTTCGCTACGAGCAGTACTTC. The rearrangement uses TRBV11-1 and TRBJ2-7; D remains unclear. V lost 1 base, J lost 3 bases, and 4 bases lay in between. This CDR3 comprises 12 residues. CDR1 and CDR2 from the germline V gene are SGHAT and FQDESV (reference sequence).

The chain employs TRBV28 and TRBJ2-1; the match to TRBD1 covers 9 bases. This CDR3 contains 17 residues. Trimming cost V 3 bases and J 4 bases; bases outside gene matches: 10. Germline CDR1 MDHEN, CDR2 SYDVKM. The CDR3 loop reads CASSLYIHRGPYNEQFF. Here the CDR3 DNA reads TGTGCCAGCAGTTTGTATATACACAGGGGGCCGTACAATGAGCAGTTCTTC.

The rearrangement joins TRBV4-2 to TRBJ2-7, with D perhaps TRBD1 (5 bases). V lost 2 bases and J 4 bases, leaving 15 bases between the germline ends. Germline loops: CDR1 LGHNA, CDR2 YNFKEQ. The CDR3 covers 15 residues. CDR3 region: CASSQNQGEWYEQYF. CDR3 DNA: TGTGCCAGCAGCCAAAACCAGGGTGAATGGTACGAGCAGTACTTC.

This clone was observed a handful of times. CDR3: CASSLDWSYEQYF. For the CDR3, the DNA is TGTGCCAGCAGTTTAGACTGGTCCTACGAGCAGTACTTC. The V call is TRBV27, the J call TRBJ2-7; D unclear. There are 13 residues in the CDR3. The germline V gene has CDR1 MNHEY and CDR2 SMNVEV (reference sequence). Trimming left V 2 bases short and J 1 base short, with 6 bases between.

V usage is TRBV5-1 and J usage is TRBJ2-7; 9 bases line up with TRBD1. Trimming removed 2 bases from V and 5 bases from J; junction bases left unmatched: 5. The CDR3 sequence is 14 residues long. The germline V gene encodes CDR1 SGHRS and CDR2 YFSETQ. CDR3 sequence (DNA): TGCGCCAGCAGCTTAGCGGGACAGGGCCACGAGCAGTACTTC. Translation: CASSLAGQGHEQYF.

The chain employs TRBV21-1 and TRBJ1-3. TRBV21-1 has pseudogene status. CDR3 size: 16 residues. This CDR3 is CASSTDGSGAGNTIYF. The DNA for the CDR3 is TGTGCCAGCAGCACCGATGGTAGCGGAGCTGGAAACACCATATATTTT.

This clone has a single count. This chain links TRBV6-5 with TRBJ2-3; 8 bases line up with TRBD2. With V trimmed by 6 bases and J by 14 bases, 7 bases remained unmatched. The CDR3 is 11 amino acids. The germline V gene has CDR1 MNHEY and CDR2 SVGAGI. In DNA form, the CDR3 reads TGTGCCAGCAGCCCTGGCGGGAGGTGGTATTTT. Its protein product is CASSPGGRWYF.

This chain joins TRBV9 and TRBJ1-6; the D gene is possibly TRBD1 (6 bases). The V and J ends lost 5 bases and 8 bases respectively, with 14 bases between them. The CDR3 consists of 14 residues. CDR1 and CDR2 (germline): SGDLS, YYNGEE. The DNA for the CDR3 is TGTGCCAGCAGTGTGACAGAGGGGGATTCACCCCTCCACTTT. Amino acid sequence: CASSVTEGDSPLHF.

CDR3 sequence reads: CASSTAGGTSGTAYEQYF. The CDR3 DNA sequence: TGTGCCAGCAGCACTGCAGGGGGGACGAGCGGAACCGCCTACGAGCAGTACTTC. The rearrangement uses TRBV11-2 and TRBJ2-7; weak D call: TRBD1 (7 bases). The CDR3 runs 18 residues. V lost 5 bases to trimming and J lost 2 bases, with 25 bases between them. The V gene's germline CDR1 is SGHAT and CDR2 FQNNGV. Supplemented by reference TRBV11-2 and TRBJ2-7, the full variable domain reads EAGVAQSPRYKIIEKRQSVAFWCNPISGHATLYWYQQILGQGPKLLIQFQNNGVVDDSQLPKDRFSAERLKGVDSTLKIQPAKLEDSAVYLCASSTAGGTSGTAYEQYFGPGTRLTVT.

The J gene is TRBJ2-5, the V gene TRBV18; D is unresolved. Germline V CDR1 and CDR2: KGHSH, LQKENI. The CDR3 is 11 amino acids. Trimming removed 6 bases at V and 4 bases at J, with 6 bases between. The CDR3 DNA follows: TGTGCCAGCTCCGCCGGAGAGACCCAGTACTTC. This encodes CASSAGETQYF. Supplemented by reference TRBV18 and TRBJ2-5, the full variable domain reads NAGVMQNPRHLVRRRGQEARLRCSPMKGHSHVYWYRQLPEEGLKFMVYLQKENIIDESGMPKERFSAEFPKEGPSILRIQQVVRGDSAAYFCASSAGETQYFGPGTRLLVL.

This clone showed up just once. The V and J genes are TRBV9 and TRBJ2-2; possible D gene TRBD2, 7 bases. Trimming removed 1 base at V and 1 base at J, with 17 bases between. CDR1 and CDR2 (germline): SGDLS, YYNGEE. The CDR3 length is 18 residues. The CDR3 DNA reads TGTGCCAGCAGCGTACCGGGGCGGGGGCTCTTGAACACCGGGGAGCTGTTTTTT. Translating gives CASSVPGRGLLNTGELFF.

The genes are TRBV10-3 and TRBJ2-4, with TRBD1 matching 11 bases. The length of the CDR3 is 17 residues. Per the germline V gene, CDR1 is ENHRY and CDR2 is SYGVKD. Trimming took 4 bases from V and 2 from J; bases not matched to a gene: 7. The CDR3 here is CAISGTGTGGSKNIQYF. CDR3 sequence (DNA): TGTGCCATCAGTGGTACCGGGACAGGGGGATCCAAAAACATTCAGTACTTC.

This chain links TRBV9 with TRBJ2-7, with TRBD2 matching over 14 bases. This CDR3 contains 16 residues. The germline CDR1 and CDR2 sequences are SGDLS and YYNGEE. V was pared by 4 bases and J by 5 bases, with 8 bases of the junction left unmatched. As DNA, the CDR3 is TGTGCCAGCAGCACGGGACTAGCGGGAGTTGGCGACGAGCAGTACTTC. Its translation is CASSTGLAGVGDEQYF.

This chain uses TRBV15 with TRBJ2-2, with 7 bases identical to TRBD2. The V segment lost 1 base and the J segment 4 bases; nucleotides outside the gene matches: 18. CDR3 length equals 20 residues. Per germline, CDR1 LNHNV and CDR2 YYDKDF (reference sequence). Here the CDR3 reads CATSRGRVAGLISSTGELFF. CDR3 coding DNA: TGTGCCACCAGCAGAGGAAGGGTAGCGGGCCTAATAAGTTCCACCGGGGAGCTGTTTTTT.

The rearrangement joins TRBV6-1 to TRBJ2-2; 7 nucleotides line up with TRBD1. The CDR3 has 15 residues. With V trimmed by 4 bases and J by 0 bases, 2 bases remained unmatched. Germline CDR1 reads MNHNS; CDR2 reads SASEGT. Here the CDR3 DNA reads TGTGCCAGCAGTGTCGACAGGGCGAACACCGGGGAGCTGTTTTTT. Translating gives CASSVDRANTGELFF.

This clone was found once. The J gene is TRBJ2-5, the V gene TRBV10-1; TRBD2 matches 9 bases. V shed 5 bases, J shed 9 bases, and the junction held 13 bases outside the gene matches. CDR3 size: 15 residues. Germline V gene lookup returns CDR1 WNHNN and CDR2 SYGVQD (reference sequence). CDR3 DNA sequence: TGCGCCAGCAGTAAAATAGCGGGAGAACCAGGTGCCCAGTACTTC. Protein sequence: CASSKIAGEPGAQYF.

The rearrangement joins TRBV7-6 to TRBJ1-5; 7 bases map to TRBD1. Germline assignment: CDR1 SGHVS and CDR2 FNYEAQ. There are 15 residues in the CDR3. The V and J ends lost 5 bases and 2 bases, in that order; junction bases with no gene match: 6. The CDR3 region has the DNA TGTGCCAGCAGCAGACACGGGACAGGCAATCAGCCCCAGCATTTT. Its protein product is CASSRHGTGNQPQHF.

The chain recombines TRBV9 with TRBJ2-3; 10 nucleotides agree with TRBD2. V was clipped by 4 bases and J by 6 bases; unmatched bases: 23. Germline CDR1 and CDR2: SGDLS and YYNGEE. This CDR3 has 20 amino acids. The CDR3 region is CASSPRGGLAEEKQGDTQYF. In DNA form, the CDR3 reads TGTGCCAGCAGCCCCCGCGGAGGACTAGCGGAAGAAAAACAAGGGGATACGCAGTATTTT.

The CDR3 coding sequence is TGTGCCAGCAGTGAGACAGTTTCCTCTGGAAACACCATATATTTT. Protein product: CASSETVSSGNTIYF. This chain joins TRBV9 and TRBJ1-3, with a possible D match to TRBD1 (5 bases). CDR1 is SGDLS, CDR2 YYNGEE, per germline. Trimming took 5 bases from V and 0 from J, leaving 12 bases between them. There are 15 residues in the CDR3.

This rearrangement joins TRBV19 to TRBJ2-7; 12 positions match TRBD2. The J segment lost 5 bases and the V segment lost 5 bases, leaving 4 bases of the junction unmatched. The CDR3 covers 14 residues. From germline, CDR1 is LNHDA and CDR2 SQIVND (reference sequence). Here the CDR3 reads CASSLAGGADEQYF. For the CDR3, the DNA is TGTGCCAGTAGTCTAGCGGGAGGGGCCGACGAGCAGTACTTC.

This clone was seen a few times. The rearrangement uses TRBV27 and TRBJ1-6; D is possibly TRBD1 (6 bases). The CDR3 is 14 amino acids. Germline V gene data show CDR1 as MNHEY and CDR2 as SMNVEV (reference sequence). The V and J ends lost 6 bases and 6 bases respectively, with 12 bases between them. CDR3 sequence reads: CASRFTGSNSPLHF. In DNA form, the CDR3 reads TGTGCCAGCAGATTTACAGGGAGTAATTCACCCCTCCACTTT.

As to this clone: Within the sample, other DNA sequences also encode this same CDR3. CDR3: CASSPDSTSTDTQYF. The CDR3 DNA is TGCGCCAGCAGCCCGGACTCCACTAGCACAGATACGCAGTATTTT. The J gene is TRBJ2-3, the V gene TRBV5-1, with a possible D match to TRBD2 (5 bases). The CDR3 is 15 residues long. Trimming removed 4 bases at V and 0 bases at J, with 12 bases between. The germline V gene has CDR1 SGHRS and CDR2 YFSETQ.

The V and J genes are TRBV30 and TRBJ2-5, with a tentative D call TRBD2 (5 bases). The closer fit of TRBJ2-7 to the DNA end suggests the J call may be wrong. CDR1 GTSNPN and CDR2 SVGIG come from the germline V gene (reference sequence). The CDR3 sequence is 15 residues long. The DNA of the CDR3 is TGTGCCTGGAGTGTACGGTTAGCGCTTTCCTACGAGCAGTACTTC. Its translation is CAWSVRLALSYEQYF.

This clone has only a few counts. The V gene is TRBV27, the J gene TRBJ1-1; a weak D match, TRBD1 (5 bases). The CDR3 covers 16 residues. V shed 5 bases and J shed 10 bases, with 26 bases lying between them. CDR1 and CDR2 (germline): MNHEY, SMNVEV (reference sequence). CDR3 protein: CASSRLQATSPLLAFF. CDR3 bases: TGTGCCAGCAGTCGCCTACAGGCAACTTCGCCGTTGCTAGCTTTCTTT.

This sequence joins TRBV29-1 and TRBJ2-1, with TRBD2 matching over 13 bases. V trimming: 4 bases; J trimming: 10 bases; junction bases outside the gene matches: 1. The germline V gene encodes CDR1 SQVTM and CDR2 ANQGSEA. This CDR3 is built from 12 residues. The CDR3 protein is CSVVLAGGEQFF. The CDR3 coding sequence is TGCAGCGTTGTACTAGCGGGAGGGGAGCAGTTCTTC.